This entry describes one T cell receptor beta chain. Its antigen is unidentified. The source of the sample is a study of CD8+ T cells in alopecia areata. Overall study context: Severity in treated patients was scored by percentage of scalp area affected. Overall study findings and caveats: Having just one nonresponder leaves the connection between baseline CD8+ expansion and response unresolved. Tofacitinib did not eliminate many expanded lesional clones from scalp or blood.

The germline V and J ends were trimmed by 10 bases and 4 bases, with 8 bases remaining between them. Germline V gives CDR1 MNHEY, CDR2 SMNVEV (reference sequence). The CDR3 is made up of 11 amino acids. Regarding treatment: oral pan-JAK inhibitor, 5-10 mg twice daily. PBMC-derived CD4+ and CD8+ T cells were sorted. RNA was extracted and reverse transcribed into cDNA as the sequencing template. Assay: immunoSEQ multiplex PCR; the TCRdb copy retains only in-frame clones and omits some. The table has fewer than 250,000 clones, 55% to 70% seen once. The starting material was CD4+ T cells sorted from blood, obtained at week 4, from a patient treated with tofacitinib. The chain uses TRBV27 and TRBJ1-3; D is uncertain. This TCR came from a human donor with alopecia areata. CDR3 amino acids: CATRSGNTIYF. The CDR3 coding sequence is TGTGCCACTCGATCAGGAAACACCATATATTTT.